The clone carrying this TCR beta chain was counted only a few times. What it recognizes is unknown. There were TCR beta CDR3 regions amplified from RNA transcripts. The study used the HTBI primer set for a first-round RT-PCR of the TCR CDR3. TCRdb reprocessed the multiplex PCR reads with MiXCR, giving one entry per CDR3 protein. The table records 500,000 or so distinct CDR3 sequences, roughly 18% of them present only once. This sample stems from a study of T cells in Graves' hyperthyroidism and ophthalmopathy. Diagnoses rested on clinical symptoms, serum thyroxine and TRAb, thyroid ultrasound and orbital computed tomography. Notes on the study in general: Researchers found most expanded thyroid clonotypes above 0.001 in blood as well.

The V gene end was trimmed by 3 bases and the J gene end by 7 bases; junction bases not matched to a gene: 8. Per germline, CDR1 GTSNPN and CDR2 SVGIG (reference sequence). This CDR3 spans 15 amino acids. This receptor was obtained from a woman aged 18-29 years with Graves' ophthalmopathy. The chain has TRBV30 and TRBJ1-4; 10 nucleotides agree with TRBD1. The sequencing input was blood. The CDR3 loop is CAWSRGGTGVEKLFF. The CDR3 DNA reads as TGTGCCTGGAGCCGCGGGGGGACAGGGGTTGAAAAACTGTTTTTT.